The 7 T cell receptor beta chains in this list originate from one sample, sequenced in a study of T-cell reconstitution after alpha-beta-depleted transplantation in children. As it was prepared, the TCRbeta library received unique molecular identifiers. TCRdb processed the PCR reads anew with MiXCR; each CDR3 protein has one entry. The repertoire holds almost 20,000 distinct CDR3 sequences, with 13% as singletons. The sample here was PBMCs, mostly from graft donor cells, taken 60 days after TCRalphabeta/CD19-depleted stem cell transplant. Receptor source: a female patient aged 2 to 10 who had a stem cell transplant for congenital amegakaryocytic thrombocytopenia, so the T cells may come from the graft donor.

This clonotype was detected ten times or more. V usage is TRBV11-2 and J usage is TRBJ2-7; 9 nucleotides match TRBD2. Germline loops: CDR1 SGHAT, CDR2 FQNNGV. The trim removed 5 bases at V and 4 bases at J, leaving 12 bases unmatched. The CDR3 has 16 amino acids. CDR3 protein: CASSPVGREGLYEQYF. CDR3 sequence (DNA): TGTGCCAGCAGCCCGGTGGGGCGGGAGGGCCTATACGAGCAGTACTTC.

This clonotype has ten or more counts. This chain uses TRBV20-1 with TRBJ1-1, with TRBD1 as a possible D gene (5 bases). CDR1 and CDR2 from the germline V gene are DFQATT and SNEGSKA (reference sequence). V was shortened by 3 bases and J by 1 base, with 15 bases between the two germline ends. The CDR3 is 15 amino acids. CDR3 sequence (DNA): TGCAGTGCTAGCAGAATGGGGCGAGCGAACACTGAAGCTTTCTTT. Translating gives CSASRMGRANTEAFF.

This clonotype was counted ten times or more. This chain joins TRBV21-1 and TRBJ2-7; the DNA was not compared with TRBD2, the D call given in the table. TRBV21-1 is a known pseudogene. This CDR3 has 16 amino acids. CDR3 DNA: TGTGCCAGCAGCACGGGGGGGACTAGCGGACTCTACGAGCAGTACTTC. Translated, it gives CASSTGGTSGLYEQYF.

This clonotype was counted between two and nine times. CDR3 residues: CATAGGANYGYTF. In DNA form, the CDR3 reads TGTGCCACGGCGGGGGGGGCTAACTATGGCTACACCTTC. The V and J genes are TRBV10-3 and TRBJ1-2; TRBD1 is a possible D gene (5 bases). Germline assignment: CDR1 ENHRY and CDR2 SYGVKD. The CDR3 is 13 residues long. The V end was cut by 10 bases, the J end by 0 bases, with 12 bases between.

A note on this clonotype: This may come from a read error, since a much larger clone is one base off. The CDR3 DNA follows: TGTGCCAGCTGTTTAGATAAATGGACTAGTCCACAAGGCAATGAGCAGTTCTTC. It codes for CASCLDKWTSPQGNEQFF. The gene calls are TRBV3-1 and TRBJ2-1, with 7 bases that match TRBD2. CDR3 length equals 18 residues. Germline lookup yields CDR1 LGHDT and CDR2 YNNKEL (reference sequence). V shed 8 bases, J shed 6 bases, and the junction held 22 bases outside the gene matches.

This clonotype was picked up many times. The chain recombines TRBV12-3 or TRBV12-4 with TRBJ2-5; D remains ambiguous. The CDR3 spans 14 residues. The V end lost 6 bases, the J end lost 1 base, and 12 bases lay between the germline ends. CDR3 in amino acids: CASSPDTIQETQYF. For the CDR3, the DNA is TGTGCCAGCAGCCCTGACACGATCCAAGAGACCCAGTACTTC.

The sample holds many counts of this clonotype. The chain is built from TRBV20-1 and TRBJ1-4; tentatively, D is TRBD1 (5 bases). The germline V and J ends were trimmed by 5 bases and 5 bases, with 18 bases remaining between them. The CDR3 covers 15 residues. CDR1 and CDR2 from the germline V gene are DFQATT and SNEGSKA (reference sequence). Here the CDR3 reads CSAHESLEGNEKLFF. The CDR3 DNA reads as TGCAGTGCTCACGAAAGCCTGGAGGGGAATGAAAAACTGTTTTTT.